A single T cell receptor beta chain is shown here with its context. As originally analysed: Nucleated cell number was recorded as an estimate derived from reference gene primer amplification. Clones were sequenced by immunoSEQ multiplex PCR, and TCRdb holds only the in-frame ones, with some missing. V and J calls plus clone size are reproduced from that table; the DNA served to infer D and trimming. The sample yields nearly 300,000 clones, 65% to 85% seen once. J lost 2 bases, V lost 5 bases, and 7 bases had no gene match. CDR3 size: 16 residues. CDR1 and CDR2 from the germline V gene are PRHDT and FYEKMQ (reference sequence). This sample stems from a study of blood T cell repertoires in COVID-19. Overall study context: Nucleic acid was either cDNA or gDNA, and it came from T cells, B-cell-depleted T cells, or PBMCs.

Followed longitudinally, the Seattle patients had been enrolled during active infection. V usage is TRBV13 and J usage is TRBJ1-1; 11 bases are a match to TRBD1. The sequenced sample was peripheral blood. This receptor was taken from a human donor with COVID-19, enrolled during active disease. The donor label of this sample is uncertain. The CDR3 bases are TGTGCCAGCAGCCCGCGGACAGGGGGCGCAAACACTGAAGCTTTCTTT. Amino acid sequence: CASSPRTGGANTEAFF.